The 13 T cell receptor beta chains below come from one sample, sequenced in a study of long-term antiretroviral therapy in people with HIV. Survey-level immunoSEQ v3.0 assays were run. Method: immunoSEQ multiplex PCR; TCRdb's copy keeps in-frame clones and lacks some. The table records roughly 34,000 clones, nearly 95% of them present only once. The sample here was unsorted PBMCs, taken approximately 5.1 years after starting antiretroviral therapy. The receptors were sampled from a woman between 45 and 60 years old with HIV.

The J gene is TRBJ1-3, the V gene TRBV11-2; D is unclear. Between the trimmed V and J ends, which lost 3 bases and 4 bases, there was a span of 13 bases. The CDR3 totals 15 residues. The germline gives CDR1 SGHAT, CDR2 FQNNGV. The CDR3 nucleotides read TGTGCCAGCAGCTTTTCATCGGATCCCGGAAACACCATATATTTT. It yields the protein CASSFSSDPGNTIYF.

The chain is built from TRBV2 and TRBJ2-5; 10 bases map to TRBD1. CDR1 is SNHLY and CDR2 is FYNNEI in the germline V gene. Losses at the gene ends were 0 bases for V and 4 bases for J; bases not matched to a gene: 8. This CDR3 is 17 amino acids long. The CDR3 loop is CASSEAQDRGYLETQYF. In DNA, the CDR3 is TGTGCCAGCAGTGAAGCGCAGGACAGGGGGTATCTAGAGACCCAGTACTTC. Looking up the rest from reference TRBV2 and TRBJ2-5 gives the full variable domain: EPEVTQTPSHQVTQMGQEVILRCVPISNHLYFYWYRQILGQKVEFLVSFYNNEISEKSEIFDDQFSVERPDGSNFTLKIRSTKLEDSAMYFCASSEAQDRGYLETQYFGPGTRLLVL.

The chain joins TRBV19 to TRBJ1-5; 8 bases match TRBD1. J was trimmed by 6 bases and V by 5 bases; bases with no gene match: 9. CDR1 LNHDA and CDR2 SQIVND come from the germline V gene (reference sequence). The CDR3 is made up of 15 amino acids. In DNA form, the CDR3 reads TGTGCCAGTAGTCCCTTGACAGGGGAGAGTCAGCCCCAGCATTTT. Its protein product is CASSPLTGESQPQHF.

V usage is TRBV20-1 and J usage is TRBJ2-1; no definite D call. The ends were cut back, 7 bases at V and 6 bases at J, with 10 bases in the middle. This CDR3 has 11 amino acids. CDR1 and CDR2 (germline): DFQATT, SNEGSKA (reference sequence). The CDR3 DNA follows: TGCAGTGTCAAGACTGTCAATGAGCAGTTCTTC. The encoded protein is CSVKTVNEQFF.

This clone was seen only once. This chain uses TRBV19 with TRBJ2-5, with TRBD2 as a possible D gene (6 bases). Germline V lookup: CDR1 LNHDA, CDR2 SQIVND (reference sequence). The germline V and J ends were trimmed by 5 bases and 4 bases, with 11 bases remaining between them. The CDR3 is made up of 13 amino acids. The DNA of the CDR3 is TGTGCCAGTAGTCCTAACGGGGGAGAGACCCAGTACTTC. Translated, it gives CASSPNGGETQYF.

DNA for the CDR3: TGCGCCAGCAGCAGGGCCCCGACAGAAACCTACGAGCAGTACTTC. Its translation is CASSRAPTETYEQYF. The chain joins TRBV5-1 to TRBJ2-7, with D possibly matching TRBD1 (5 bases). The V and J ends lost 4 bases and 2 bases respectively, with 16 bases between them. This CDR3 contains 15 residues. From germline, CDR1 is SGHRS and CDR2 YFSETQ.

The chain couples TRBV7-3 to TRBJ2-1, with D unclear. Looked up from germline, CDR1 is SGHTA and CDR2 is FQGTGA. CDR3 length: 12 amino acids. V lost 2 bases and J lost 7, with 6 bases in between. In nucleotides, the CDR3 is TGTGCCAGCAGCTTAGACGGAAATGAGCAGTTCTTC. Translation: CASSLDGNEQFF.

J is TRBJ2-3 and V is TRBV6-5, with 8 bases fitting TRBD2. Germline V gene data show CDR1 as MNHEY and CDR2 as SVGAGI. This CDR3 spans 15 amino acids. Unmatched junction bases numbered 3, after V lost 2 bases and J lost 2 bases. Here the CDR3 DNA reads TGTGCCAGCAGTTACCCGGGGGGGTCCACAGATACGCAGTATTTT. Translating it yields CASSYPGGSTDTQYF.

The chain carries TRBV29-1 and TRBJ2-7; 7 nucleotides agree with TRBD1. Trimming took 6 bases from V and 1 from J; bases not matched to a gene: 9. The CDR3 is 14 residues long. The V gene's germline CDR1 is SQVTM and CDR2 ANQGSEA. CDR3 amino acids: CSVGNNRGSYEQYF. The CDR3 nucleotides read TGCAGCGTCGGTAATAACAGGGGATCCTACGAGCAGTACTTC.

The gene calls are TRBV18 and TRBJ1-6; 9 positions agree with TRBD1. The germline V gene has CDR1 KGHSH and CDR2 LQKENI. V trimming: 4 bases; J trimming: 9 bases; junction bases outside the gene matches: 4. This CDR3 contains 14 residues. The CDR3: CASSQVQGASPLHF. The CDR3, as DNA: TGTGCCAGCTCACAAGTACAGGGGGCTTCACCCCTCCACTTT.

Here the CDR3 reads CASSFLGRGIVNEQFF. CDR3 coding DNA: TGTGCCAGCAGCTTTCTTGGCAGGGGTATCGTCAATGAGCAGTTCTTC. The chain employs TRBV7-2 and TRBJ2-1; D possibly corresponds to TRBD1 (6 bases). This CDR3 contains 16 residues. With 3 bases removed from V and 6 bases from J, the gap between germline ends came to 18 bases. The germline V gene has CDR1 SGHTA and CDR2 FQGNSA. Filled out from reference TRBV7-2 and TRBJ2-1, the complete variable domain reads GAGVSQSPSNKVTEKGKDVELRCDPISGHTALYWYRQSLGQGLEFLIYFQGNSAPDKSGLPSDRFSAERTGGSVSTLTIQRTQQEDSAVYLCASSFLGRGIVNEQFFGPGTRLTVL.

V usage is TRBV7-8 and J usage is TRBJ2-5, with TRBD2 matching 8 bases. The CDR3 extends over 15 amino acids. Germline trimming cut 2 bases from V and 0 bases from J; bases unmatched to any gene: 2. CDR1 is SGHVS and CDR2 is FQNEAQ in the germline V gene. CDR3 DNA: TGTGCCAGCAGCTTACTAGCGGGCCACCAAGAGACCCAGTACTTC. It encodes CASSLLAGHQETQYF. Full variable domain (remainder filled in from reference TRBV7-8 and TRBJ2-5): GAGVSQSPRYKVAKRGQDVALRCDPISGHVSLFWYQQALGQGPEFLTYFQNEAQLDKSGLPSDRFFAERPEGSVSTLKIQRTQQEDSAVYLCASSLLAGHQETQYFGPGTRLLVL.

This clone was seen once. Relative to the germline gene, one junction end is altered; a read error may explain this. The gene calls are TRBV7-7 and TRBJ2-1, with D possibly being TRBD1 (5 bases). Germline V gene data show CDR1 as SSHAT and CDR2 as FNYEAQ (reference sequence). There are 13 residues in the CDR3. The CDR3: CASSLDRYNEQFF. The CDR3 nucleotides are TGTGCTAGCAGCTTAGACAGATACAATGAGCAGTTCTTC.